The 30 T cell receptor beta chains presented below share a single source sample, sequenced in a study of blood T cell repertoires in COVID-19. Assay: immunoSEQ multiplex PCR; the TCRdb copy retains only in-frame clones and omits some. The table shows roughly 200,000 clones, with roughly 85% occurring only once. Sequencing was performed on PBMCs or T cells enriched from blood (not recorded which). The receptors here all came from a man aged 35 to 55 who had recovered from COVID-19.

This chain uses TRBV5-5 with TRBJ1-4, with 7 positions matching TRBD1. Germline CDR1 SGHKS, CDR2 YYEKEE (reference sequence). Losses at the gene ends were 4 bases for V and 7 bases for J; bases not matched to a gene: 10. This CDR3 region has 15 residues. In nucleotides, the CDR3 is TGTGCCAGCAGCCCGCGGACAGGAGTCGTTGAAAAACTGTTTTTT. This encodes CASSPRTGVVEKLFF.

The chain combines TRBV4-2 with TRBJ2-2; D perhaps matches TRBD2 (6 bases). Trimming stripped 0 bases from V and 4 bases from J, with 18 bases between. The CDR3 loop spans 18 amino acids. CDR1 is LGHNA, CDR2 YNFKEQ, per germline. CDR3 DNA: TGTGCCAGCAGCCAAGAGGGGGGAACCGGGACTCTCACCGGGGAGCTGTTTTTT. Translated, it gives CASSQEGGTGTLTGELFF.

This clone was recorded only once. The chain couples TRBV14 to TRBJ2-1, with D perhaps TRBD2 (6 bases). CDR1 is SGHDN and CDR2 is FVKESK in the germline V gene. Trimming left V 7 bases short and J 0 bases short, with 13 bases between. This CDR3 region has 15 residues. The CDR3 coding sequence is TGTGCCAGCACCCGTCGGGGGAGCTCCTACAATGAGCAGTTCTTC. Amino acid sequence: CASTRRGSSYNEQFF.

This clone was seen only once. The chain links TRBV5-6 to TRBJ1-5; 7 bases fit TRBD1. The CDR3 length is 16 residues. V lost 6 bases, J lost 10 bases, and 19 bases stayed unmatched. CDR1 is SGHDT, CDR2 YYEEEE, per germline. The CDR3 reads CASTKWWQGGAYPQHF. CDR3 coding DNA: TGTGCCAGCACCAAGTGGTGGCAGGGGGGAGCATATCCCCAGCATTTT.

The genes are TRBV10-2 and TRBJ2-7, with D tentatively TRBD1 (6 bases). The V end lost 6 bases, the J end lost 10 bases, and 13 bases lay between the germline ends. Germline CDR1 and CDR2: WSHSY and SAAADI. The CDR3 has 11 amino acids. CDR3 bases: TGCGCCAGCAGGGATACAGGGTCCCAGTACTTC. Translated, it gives CASRDTGSQYF.

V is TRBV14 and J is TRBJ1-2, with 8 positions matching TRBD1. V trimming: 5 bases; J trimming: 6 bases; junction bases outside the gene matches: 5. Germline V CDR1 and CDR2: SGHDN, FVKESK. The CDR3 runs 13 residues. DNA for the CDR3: TGTGCCAGCAGCGCCCGGACAGGGCATGGCTACACCTTC. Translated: CASSARTGHGYTF.

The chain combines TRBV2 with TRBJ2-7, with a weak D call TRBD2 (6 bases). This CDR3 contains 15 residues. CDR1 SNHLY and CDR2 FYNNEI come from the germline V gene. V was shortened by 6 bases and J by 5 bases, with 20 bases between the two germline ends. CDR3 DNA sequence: TGTGCCAGCAGGCCCGGACTACCTGGGATGGACGAGCAGTACTTC. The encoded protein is CASRPGLPGMDEQYF.

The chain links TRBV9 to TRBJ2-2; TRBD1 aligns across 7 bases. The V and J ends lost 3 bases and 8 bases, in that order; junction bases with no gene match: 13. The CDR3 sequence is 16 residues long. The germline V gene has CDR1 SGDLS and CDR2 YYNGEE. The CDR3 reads CASSAQADRVKGELFF. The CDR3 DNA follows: TGTGCCAGCAGCGCCCAAGCAGACAGGGTGAAAGGGGAGCTGTTTTTT.

The CDR3 reads CATKTGSSNQPQHF. The CDR3 DNA follows: TGTGCCACCAAGACAGGGAGTAGCAATCAGCCCCAGCATTTT. The rearrangement links TRBV28 to TRBJ1-5; TRBD1 aligns across 7 bases. Germline CDR1 is MDHEN and CDR2 is SYDVKM. The CDR3 extends over 14 amino acids. Trimming took 10 bases from V and 0 from J; bases not matched to a gene: 6.

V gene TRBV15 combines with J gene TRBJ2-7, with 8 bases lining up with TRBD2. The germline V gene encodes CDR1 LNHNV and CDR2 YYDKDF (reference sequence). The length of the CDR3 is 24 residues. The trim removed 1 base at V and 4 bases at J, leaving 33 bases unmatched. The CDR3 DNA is TGTGCCACCAGCAGAGTGTCCAGTCGTGGGGGCTGGCTAGCGGGTGTCCCTATCCAATACGAGCAGTACTTC. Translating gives CATSRVSSRGGWLAGVPIQYEQYF.

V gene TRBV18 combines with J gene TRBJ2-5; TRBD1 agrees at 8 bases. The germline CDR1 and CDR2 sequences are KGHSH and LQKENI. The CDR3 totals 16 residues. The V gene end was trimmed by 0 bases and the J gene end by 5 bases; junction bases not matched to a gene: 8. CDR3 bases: TGTGCCAGCTCACCACCATGGACAGGGCTGGGGGAGACCCAGTACTTC. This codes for CASSPPWTGLGETQYF.

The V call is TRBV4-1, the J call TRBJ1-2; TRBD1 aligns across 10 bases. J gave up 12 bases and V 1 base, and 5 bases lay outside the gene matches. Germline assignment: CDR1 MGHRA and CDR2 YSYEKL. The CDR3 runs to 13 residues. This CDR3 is CASSQGTGGFNTF. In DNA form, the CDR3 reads TGCGCCAGCAGCCAAGGGACAGGGGGGTTTAACACCTTC.

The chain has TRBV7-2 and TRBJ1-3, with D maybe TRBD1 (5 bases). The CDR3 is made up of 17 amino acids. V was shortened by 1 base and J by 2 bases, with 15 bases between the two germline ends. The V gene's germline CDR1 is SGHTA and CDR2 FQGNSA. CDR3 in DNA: TGTGCCAGCAGCTTAGAGTGGAGGGGCGCGCCTGGAAACACCATATATTTT. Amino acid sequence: CASSLEWRGAPGNTIYF.

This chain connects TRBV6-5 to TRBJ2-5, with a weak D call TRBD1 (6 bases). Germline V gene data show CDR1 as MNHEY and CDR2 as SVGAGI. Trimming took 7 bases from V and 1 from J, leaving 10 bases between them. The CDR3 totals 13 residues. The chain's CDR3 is CASNQGIQETQYF. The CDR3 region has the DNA TGTGCCAGCAACCAGGGGATCCAAGAGACCCAGTACTTC.

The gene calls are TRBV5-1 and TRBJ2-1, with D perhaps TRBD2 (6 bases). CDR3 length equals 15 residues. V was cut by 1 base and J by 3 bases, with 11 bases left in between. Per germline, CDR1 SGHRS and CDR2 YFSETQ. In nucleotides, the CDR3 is TGCGCCAGCAGCTTGAGGGCTAGCGACTACAATGAGCAGTTCTTC. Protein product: CASSLRASDYNEQFF.

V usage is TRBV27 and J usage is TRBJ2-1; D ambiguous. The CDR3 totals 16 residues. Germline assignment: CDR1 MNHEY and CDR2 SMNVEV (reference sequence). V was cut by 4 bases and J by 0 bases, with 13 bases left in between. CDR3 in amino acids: CASSSPARSSYNEQFF. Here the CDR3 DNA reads TGTGCCAGCAGTTCTCCGGCGAGGAGCTCCTACAATGAGCAGTTCTTC.

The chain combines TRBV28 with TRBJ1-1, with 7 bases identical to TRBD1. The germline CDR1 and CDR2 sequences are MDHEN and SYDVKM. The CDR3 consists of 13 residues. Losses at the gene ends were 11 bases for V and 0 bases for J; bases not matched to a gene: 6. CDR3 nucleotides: TGTGCCGGATCGGACAGGCTGAACACTGAAGCTTTCTTT. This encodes CAGSDRLNTEAFF.

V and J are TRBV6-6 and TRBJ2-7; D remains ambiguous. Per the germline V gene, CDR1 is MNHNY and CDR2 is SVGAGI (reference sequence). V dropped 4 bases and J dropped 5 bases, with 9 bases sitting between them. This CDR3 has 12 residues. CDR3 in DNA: TGTGCCAGCAGTTTCCCCCGGGACGAGCAGTACTTC. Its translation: CASSFPRDEQYF.

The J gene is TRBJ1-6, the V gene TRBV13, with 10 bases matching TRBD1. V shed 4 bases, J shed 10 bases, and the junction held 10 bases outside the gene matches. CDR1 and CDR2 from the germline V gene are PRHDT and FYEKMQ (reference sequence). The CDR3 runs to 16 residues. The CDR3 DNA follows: TGTGCCAGCAGCTCGCAACGGACAGGGGGACGATCACCCCTCCACTTT. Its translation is CASSSQRTGGRSPLHF.

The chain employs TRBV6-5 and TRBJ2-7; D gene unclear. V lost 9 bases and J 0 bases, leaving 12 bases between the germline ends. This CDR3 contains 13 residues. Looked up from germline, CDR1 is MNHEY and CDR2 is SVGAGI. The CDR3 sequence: CASRLASSYEQYF. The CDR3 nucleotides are TGTGCCAGTCGCCTGGCAAGCTCCTACGAGCAGTACTTC.

The CDR3 DNA follows: TGTGCCAGCAGCCTTAGCGGGTCTGATGAGCAGTTCTTC. This gives the protein CASSLSGSDEQFF. The V and J genes are TRBV4-2 and TRBJ2-1, with 7 bases aligning to TRBD2. The CDR3 extends over 13 amino acids. Germline V CDR1 and CDR2: LGHNA, YNFKEQ. V lost 4 bases and J lost 8; bases outside the gene matches: 5.

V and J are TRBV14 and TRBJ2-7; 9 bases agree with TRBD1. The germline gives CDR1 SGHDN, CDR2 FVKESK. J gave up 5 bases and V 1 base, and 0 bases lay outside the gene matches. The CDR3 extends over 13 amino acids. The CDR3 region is CASSQGQGDEQYF. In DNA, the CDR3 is TGTGCCAGCAGCCAAGGACAGGGGGACGAGCAGTACTTC.

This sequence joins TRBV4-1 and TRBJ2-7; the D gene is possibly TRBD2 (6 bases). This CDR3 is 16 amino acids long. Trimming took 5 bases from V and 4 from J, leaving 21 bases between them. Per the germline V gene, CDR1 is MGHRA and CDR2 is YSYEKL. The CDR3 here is CASSLKPGLGRYEQYF. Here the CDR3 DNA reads TGCGCCAGCAGCTTGAAACCGGGACTGGGGAGATACGAGCAGTACTTC.

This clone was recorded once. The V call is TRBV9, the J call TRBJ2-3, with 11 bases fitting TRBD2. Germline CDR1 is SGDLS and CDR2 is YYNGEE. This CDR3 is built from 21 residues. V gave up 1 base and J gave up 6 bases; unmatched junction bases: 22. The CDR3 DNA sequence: TGTGCCAGCAGCGTAAAAGGCGTAGGTAGCGGGAGGGTCAGTCGACTGGATACGCAGTATTTT. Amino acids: CASSVKGVGSGRVSRLDTQYF.

CDR3 DNA: TGTGCCAGCAGCGTAGGGCTAGCGGGAGGGACTTACAATGAGCAGTTCTTC. Translation: CASSVGLAGGTYNEQFF. The chain is built from TRBV9 and TRBJ2-1; 12 bases fit TRBD2. Germline CDR1 SGDLS, CDR2 YYNGEE. CDR3 size: 17 residues. Trimming took 0 bases from V and 4 from J; bases not matched to a gene: 5. Complete variable domain (other parts from reference TRBV9 and TRBJ2-1): DSGVTQTPKHLITATGQRVTLRCSPRSGDLSVYWYQQSLDQGLQFLIQYYNGEERAKGNILERFSAQQFPDLHSELNLSSLELGDSALYFCASSVGLAGGTYNEQFFGPGTRLTVL.

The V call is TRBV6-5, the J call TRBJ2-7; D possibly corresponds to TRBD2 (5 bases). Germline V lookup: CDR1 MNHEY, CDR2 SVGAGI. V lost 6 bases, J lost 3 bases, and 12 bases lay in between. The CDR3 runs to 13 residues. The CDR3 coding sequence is TGTGCCAGCAGGGACCGGGAAATCTACGAGCAGTACTTC. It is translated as CASRDREIYEQYF.

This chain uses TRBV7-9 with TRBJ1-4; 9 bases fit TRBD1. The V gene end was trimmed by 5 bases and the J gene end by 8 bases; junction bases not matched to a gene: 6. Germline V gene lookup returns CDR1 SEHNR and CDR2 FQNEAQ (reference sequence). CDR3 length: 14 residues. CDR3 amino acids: CASSTDRGGEKLFF. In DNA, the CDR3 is TGTGCCAGCAGCACGGACAGGGGAGGAGAAAAACTGTTTTTT.

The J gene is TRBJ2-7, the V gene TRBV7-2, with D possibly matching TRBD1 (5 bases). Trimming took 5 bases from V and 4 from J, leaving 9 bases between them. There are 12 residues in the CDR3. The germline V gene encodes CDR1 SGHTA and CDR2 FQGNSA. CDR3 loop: CASSPTAYEQYF. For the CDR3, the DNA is TGTGCCAGCAGCCCGACAGCGTACGAGCAGTACTTC.

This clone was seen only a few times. The CDR3 bases are TGTGCCAGTAGTATTCCTAGACAGGCCGCCAACTATGGCTACACCTTC. Translated: CASSIPRQAANYGYTF. This rearrangement joins TRBV19 to TRBJ1-2, with a tentative D call TRBD1 (6 bases). Trimming took 3 bases from V and 2 from J, leaving 16 bases between them. Germline V lookup: CDR1 LNHDA, CDR2 SQIVND (reference sequence). This CDR3 has 16 residues. The variable domain in full, with the rest retrieved from reference TRBV19 and TRBJ1-2, is DGGITQSPKYLFRKEGQNVTLSCEQNLNHDAMYWYRQDPGQGLRLIYYSQIVNDFQKGDIAEGYSVSREKKESFPLTVTSAQKNPTAFYLCASSIPRQAANYGYTFGSGTRLTVV.

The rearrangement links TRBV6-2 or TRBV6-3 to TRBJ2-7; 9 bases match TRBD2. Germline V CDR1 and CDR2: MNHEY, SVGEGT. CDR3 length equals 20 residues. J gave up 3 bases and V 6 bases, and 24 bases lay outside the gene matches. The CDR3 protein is CASSLGTLTSGTLNVYEQYF. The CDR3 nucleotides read TGTGCCAGCAGCCTCGGCACACTGACTAGCGGCACCCTTAATGTCTACGAGCAGTACTTC.